The sequence of this T cell receptor beta chain was determined in a study of T cell repertoires in cytomegalovirus infection. About the research overall: It can be stated that public TCR beta signatures indicated CMV infection as well as a matching HLA type.

The CDR3 extends over 15 amino acids. Trimming took off 1 base at V and 2 bases at J, with 11 bases between the two ends. In TCRdb, the reads were re-called with MiXCR into one record per CDR3 protein. Among about 740,000 distinct CDR3 sequences, less than 40% were seen once, and the ten largest hold more than 2.5%. The receptor's source is a human donor in good health (CMV status not recorded). Some clones in this sample may be carry-over from other donors' samples. Specimen: PBMCs. J is TRBJ1-2 and V is TRBV12-3 or TRBV12-4, with D hard to call. CDR3 region: CASSLEGRVNYGYTF. The CDR3 coding sequence is TGTGCCAGCAGTTTAGAAGGAAGGGTAAACTATGGCTACACCTTC.